These 30 T cell receptor beta chains were sequenced from one sample in a study of T cells after yellow fever vaccination. TCRdb itself ran the 5' RACE reads through MiXCR, one entry per CDR3 protein. The profile covers some 340,000 distinct CDR3 sequences, with over 4% appearing a single time and 20% to 25% taken by the ten largest. This material consisted of PBMCs, taken 5 days after the yellow fever booster vaccination. The receptors originated from a man aged 18 to 29 who received the YFV17D yellow fever vaccine.

This clonotype was picked up a small number of times. The rearrangement links TRBV15 to TRBJ1-2; D unresolved. CDR1 LNHNV and CDR2 YYDKDF come from the germline V gene (reference sequence). V was cut by 7 bases and J by 4 bases, with 19 bases left in between. The CDR3 runs 15 residues. The CDR3: CATTPVFGSRYGYTF. In nucleotides, the CDR3 is TGTGCCACCACCCCGGTTTTTGGGTCTCGCTATGGCTACACCTTC.

The V gene is TRBV19, the J gene TRBJ2-1; D gene ambiguous. The CDR3 runs 14 residues. Germline V lookup: CDR1 LNHDA, CDR2 SQIVND (reference sequence). The V end lost 7 bases, the J end lost 0 bases, and 10 bases lay between the germline ends. The CDR3 spells CASKLESSYNEQFF. CDR3 nucleotide sequence: TGTGCCAGTAAGTTAGAGAGCTCCTACAATGAGCAGTTCTTC. Complete variable domain (other parts from reference TRBV19 and TRBJ2-1): DGGITQSPKYLFRKEGQNVTLSCEQNLNHDAMYWYRQDPGQGLRLIYYSQIVNDFQKGDIAEGYSVSREKKESFPLTVTSAQKNPTAFYLCASKLESSYNEQFFGPGTRLTVL.

This clonotype has at least ten counts. The chain joins TRBV4-1 to TRBJ2-1, with D maybe TRBD1 (5 bases). V was shortened by 1 base and J by 8 bases, with 6 bases between the two germline ends. Germline loops: CDR1 MGHRA, CDR2 YSYEKL. The CDR3 runs to 12 residues. The CDR3 is CASSQGGYEQFF. In nucleotides, the CDR3 is TGCGCCAGCAGCCAAGGGGGCTATGAGCAGTTCTTC.

The CDR3 reads CASSYAQGASYGYTF. In DNA form, the CDR3 reads TGTGCCAGCAGTTACGCGCAGGGGGCAAGCTATGGCTACACCTTC. V usage is TRBV6-5 and J usage is TRBJ1-2; 8 bases agree with TRBD1. Germline assignment: CDR1 MNHEY and CDR2 SVGAGI. The ends lost 2 bases at V and 4 bases at J; junction bases unmatched: 6. CDR3 length equals 15 residues.

This clonotype was seen only a few times. CDR3 sequence reads: CASRDRTGPTDTQYF. The CDR3 DNA reads as TGTGCCAGCAGGGATAGGACAGGGCCCACAGATACGCAGTATTTT. The rearrangement links TRBV12-3 or TRBV12-4 to TRBJ2-3, with 8 positions matching TRBD1. The CDR3 covers 15 residues. With 6 bases clipped from V and 2 bases from J, the junction kept 7 bases outside the gene matches.

The chain joins TRBV5-1 to TRBJ2-2, with 8 positions matching TRBD2. The CDR3 length is 15 residues. Germline V lookup: CDR1 SGHRS, CDR2 YFSETQ. The V gene end was trimmed by 4 bases and the J gene end by 4 bases; junction bases not matched to a gene: 6. The CDR3 reads CASSRTGLGTGELFF. The DNA for the CDR3 is TGCGCCAGCAGCCGGACGGGACTAGGCACCGGGGAGCTGTTTTTT. The full variable domain, completed using reference TRBV5-1 and TRBJ2-2, is KAGVTQTPRYLIKTRGQQVTLSCSPISGHRSVSWYQQTPGQGLQFLFEYFSETQRNKGNFPGRFSGRQFSNSRSEMNVSTLELGDSALYLCASSRTGLGTGELFFGEGSRLTVL.

This clonotype was counted between two and nine times. The chain uses TRBV3-1 and TRBJ2-1; D gene uncertain. With 1 base removed from V and 8 bases from J, the gap between germline ends came to 12 bases. Germline-derived CDR1 and CDR2 are LGHDT and YNNKEL (reference sequence). This CDR3 spans 14 amino acids. CDR3 loop: CASSQVVSSDEQFF. The DNA for the CDR3 is TGTGCCAGCAGCCAAGTCGTATCGTCTGATGAGCAGTTCTTC.

In this sample, this clonotype turned up many times. This sequence joins TRBV7-2 and TRBJ2-4, with 8 nucleotides matching TRBD1. Germline CDR1 SGHTA, CDR2 FQGNSA. The CDR3 extends over 14 amino acids. After removal of 5 bases from V and 10 bases from J, the junction contained 10 bases not matched to a gene. The CDR3 nucleotides are TGTGCCAGCAGCCCACCGGGGACAGGTCATATTCAGTACTTC. Amino acid sequence: CASSPPGTGHIQYF.

This clonotype has at least ten counts. The V and J genes are TRBV4-1 and TRBJ2-3; no clear D gene. The CDR3 spans 14 residues. The V end lost 0 bases, the J end lost 3 bases, and 7 bases lay between the germline ends. The germline CDR1 and CDR2 sequences are MGHRA and YSYEKL. The CDR3 bases are TGCGCCAGCAGCCAAGATGGGGTTACAGATACGCAGTATTTT. Amino acids: CASSQDGVTDTQYF.

This clonotype has more than one count but fewer than ten. J is TRBJ1-1 and V is TRBV7-6; TRBD1 aligns across 8 bases. The CDR3 contains 17 residues. Germline V gene data show CDR1 as SGHVS and CDR2 as FNYEAQ. The trim removed 3 bases at V and 1 base at J, leaving 10 bases unmatched. The CDR3 reads CASSLGFQGAGNTEAFF. CDR3 coding DNA: TGTGCCAGCAGCTTGGGGTTCCAGGGGGCCGGGAACACTGAAGCTTTCTTT.

The chain carries TRBV5-8 and TRBJ2-6; D gene ambiguous. The CDR3 runs 15 residues. V lost 4 bases to trimming and J lost 1 base, with 9 bases between them. Germline V CDR1 and CDR2: SGHTS, YDEGEE. The CDR3 reads CASSPGWSGANVLTF. The CDR3 DNA reads as TGTGCCAGCAGCCCCGGTTGGTCTGGGGCCAACGTCCTGACTTTC.

This clonotype was observed a few times. The chain carries TRBV19 and TRBJ2-2; D is possibly TRBD1 or TRBD2 (7 bases each). Trimming shortened V by 5 bases and J by 2 bases, and 18 bases separated the two germline ends. The CDR3 consists of 17 residues. Germline values: CDR1 LNHDA, CDR2 SQIVND (reference sequence). This chain's CDR3 is CASSSGGGQTNTGELFF. The CDR3 nucleotides read TGTGCCAGTAGTTCCGGCGGGGGACAGACTAACACCGGGGAGCTGTTTTTT.

The chain recombines TRBV6-1 with TRBJ2-7; 9 bases are a match to TRBD1. Trimming at V came to 5 bases and at J to 3 bases, leaving 8 bases not matched to a gene. This CDR3 comprises 15 residues. Germline V CDR1 and CDR2: MNHNS, SASEGT. CDR3 DNA sequence: TGTGCCAGCAGTTGGGGACAGGGAATCAGCTACGAGCAGTACGTC. Its protein product is CASSWGQGISYEQYV.

This clonotype occurred many times. CDR3: CASSFGGGSYEQYF. In DNA form, the CDR3 reads TGTGCCAGCAGTTTTGGCGGGGGCTCCTACGAGCAGTACTTC. The chain couples TRBV12-3 or TRBV12-4 to TRBJ2-7; 7 positions agree with TRBD2. V shed 3 bases and J 0 bases; nucleotides not matched to a gene: 2. The CDR3 has 14 amino acids.

The J gene is TRBJ2-7, the V gene TRBV4-2; D not certain. The germline V gene has CDR1 LGHNA and CDR2 YNFKEQ. CDR3 size: 13 residues. Trimming shortened V by 1 base and J by 6 bases, and 10 bases separated the two germline ends. The CDR3 DNA is TGTGCCAGCAGCCAAGTCGTGGGGTCCGAGCAGTACTTC. Translated, it gives CASSQVVGSEQYF.

The chain joins TRBV5-6 to TRBJ2-1; 8 nucleotides agree with TRBD2. Per the germline V gene, CDR1 is SGHDT and CDR2 is YYEEEE. With V trimmed by 0 bases and J by 5 bases, 4 bases remained unmatched. The CDR3 consists of 15 residues. The CDR3 nucleotides are TGTGCCAGCAGCTTGGCCACTAGCGGCAACAATGAGCAGTTCTTC. It translates to CASSLATSGNNEQFF.

This clonotype was counted only a few times. The chain combines TRBV5-4 with TRBJ2-5; the D gene could be TRBD1 or TRBD2 (6 bases each). CDR3 length: 15 amino acids. Trimming removed 0 bases from V and 1 base from J, with 10 bases in between. The germline V gene encodes CDR1 SGHNT and CDR2 YYREEE (reference sequence). The CDR3 nucleotides are TGTGCCAGCAGCTTGGAGGGGGGTACCCAAGAGACCCAGTACTTC. Protein: CASSLEGGTQETQYF.

This clonotype was detected only a few times. The CDR3 nucleotides read TGCAGTGCTAGGACCCCCCAGGGGCAAGAGACCCAGTACTTC. Protein product: CSARTPQGQETQYF. The chain links TRBV20-1 to TRBJ2-5, with D maybe TRBD1 (6 bases). The germline gives CDR1 DFQATT, CDR2 SNEGSKA (reference sequence). The CDR3 sequence is 14 residues long. V lost 3 bases and J 2 bases, leaving 13 bases between the germline ends.

A few counts support this clonotype. The chain links TRBV24-1 to TRBJ2-3; D is unclear. Trimming removed 3 bases at V and 2 bases at J, with 2 bases between. CDR3 length: 12 residues. In germline, CDR1 is KGHDR, CDR2 SFDVKD. CDR3 amino acids: CATSDPTDTQYF. For the CDR3, the DNA is TGTGCCACCAGTGATCCCACAGATACGCAGTATTTT.

This clonotype was seen only a few times. The rearrangement joins TRBV12-3 or TRBV12-4 to TRBJ2-7; 7 bases align to TRBD1. V trimming: 4 bases; J trimming: 4 bases; junction bases outside the gene matches: 7. The CDR3 is 14 amino acids. CDR3 residues: CASSSTGNPYEQYF. As DNA, the CDR3 is TGTGCCAGCAGTTCGACAGGGAACCCATACGAGCAGTACTTC.

V and J are TRBV12-3 or TRBV12-4 and TRBJ2-1, with D perhaps given as TRBD1 or TRBD2 (5 bases each). The CDR3 loop spans 14 amino acids. V dropped 2 bases and J dropped 6 bases, with 11 bases sitting between them. The CDR3 protein is CASSLIPGSNEQFF. CDR3 DNA: TGTGCCAGCAGTTTAATCCCAGGGAGCAATGAGCAGTTCTTC.

The CDR3 DNA reads as TGTGCCAGCAGCCGATGGACAGGGGGAGGCGAGCAGTACGTC. Translation gives CASSRWTGGGEQYV. The chain employs TRBV6-2 or TRBV6-3 and TRBJ2-7; 10 nucleotides agree with TRBD1. J gave up 6 bases and V 6 bases, and 8 bases lay outside the gene matches. The CDR3 extends over 14 amino acids. Germline V gives CDR1 MNHEY, CDR2 SVGEGT.

This clonotype has a handful of counts. V gene TRBV5-1 combines with J gene TRBJ2-3; 7 bases fit TRBD2. V was pared by 5 bases and J by 4 bases, with 13 bases of the junction left unmatched. Germline-derived CDR1 and CDR2 are SGHRS and YFSETQ. CDR3 length: 16 amino acids. The CDR3 coding sequence is TGCGCCAGCAGGGTCCGGGGGGTTAGTATGGCAGATACGCAGTATTTT. Amino acids: CASRVRGVSMADTQYF.

This clonotype appeared a few times. The V call is TRBV4-1, the J call TRBJ1-2, with TRBD1 matching 7 bases. This CDR3 comprises 14 residues. J was trimmed by 8 bases and V by 0 bases; bases with no gene match: 6. From germline, CDR1 is MGHRA and CDR2 YSYEKL. This CDR3 reads CASSQEDRPSGYTF. The CDR3, as DNA: TGCGCCAGCAGCCAAGAGGACAGGCCCAGCGGCTACACCTTC.

The rearrangement uses TRBV20-1 and TRBJ2-6, with 8 bases aligning to TRBD2. Germline V lookup: CDR1 DFQATT, CDR2 SNEGSKA (reference sequence). The V and J ends lost 4 bases and 0 bases, in that order; junction bases with no gene match: 5. This CDR3 has 16 residues. CDR3 in DNA: TGCAGTGCTACGAGCGGGGGACCCTCTGGGGCCAACGTCCTGACTTTC. It specifies CSATSGGPSGANVLTF.

This clonotype was counted at least ten times. V gene TRBV7-2 combines with J gene TRBJ1-5, with D possibly being TRBD1 (6 bases). CDR1 and CDR2 (germline): SGHTA, FQGNSA. The germline V and J ends were trimmed by 5 bases and 3 bases, with 14 bases remaining between them. CDR3 size: 15 residues. CDR3 sequence (DNA): TGTGCCAGCAGCCGTGGGGGGCGGCACAATCAGCCCCAGCATTTT. Translating gives CASSRGGRHNQPQHF.

CDR3 DNA: TGCAGTGCCCATACAGGGATTAGTGGCTACACCTTC. It translates to CSAHTGISGYTF. The V gene is TRBV20-1, the J gene TRBJ1-2; D perhaps matches TRBD1 (6 bases). V was pared by 6 bases and J by 7 bases, with 15 bases between. The CDR3 contains 12 residues. Germline CDR1 reads DFQATT; CDR2 reads SNEGSKA (reference sequence).

This clonotype was observed many times. V is TRBV4-2 and J is TRBJ1-2; 9 nucleotides align to TRBD1. V dropped 4 bases and J dropped 4; count of bases not matched to a gene: 10. Germline V gene lookup returns CDR1 LGHNA and CDR2 YNFKEQ. The CDR3 covers 16 residues. CDR3 region: CASSRPTGGDAYGYTF. Here the CDR3 DNA reads TGTGCCAGCAGCCGACCGACAGGGGGGGACGCCTATGGCTACACCTTC.

This clonotype showed up just a few times. The chain recombines TRBV19 with TRBJ2-3, with unresolved D. CDR1 is LNHDA, CDR2 SQIVND, per germline (reference sequence). V lost 3 bases and J lost 6, with 16 bases in between. The CDR3 runs to 15 residues. CDR3 amino acids: CASSIPQGGLDTQYF. The CDR3 DNA sequence: TGTGCCAGTAGTATTCCCCAAGGCGGCCTCGATACGCAGTATTTT. Using reference TRBV19 and TRBJ2-3 for the parts outside the CDR3, the full variable domain is DGGITQSPKYLFRKEGQNVTLSCEQNLNHDAMYWYRQDPGQGLRLIYYSQIVNDFQKGDIAEGYSVSREKKESFPLTVTSAQKNPTAFYLCASSIPQGGLDTQYFGPGTRLTVL.

The chain couples TRBV20-1 to TRBJ2-4; D gene uncertain. The CDR3 spans 14 residues. Trimming removed 3 bases at V and 7 bases at J, with 16 bases between. Germline-derived CDR1 and CDR2 are DFQATT and SNEGSKA (reference sequence). The CDR3 spells CSASWRLETNIQYF. CDR3 DNA sequence: TGCAGTGCTAGTTGGCGTCTCGAAACGAACATTCAGTACTTC.